This record covers a single T cell receptor beta chain. Its antigen is as yet unknown. This sample stems from a study of cytomegalovirus exposure and HLA in healthy donors. Broader study findings: HLA alleles were associated with 15,000 to 20,000 TCR beta sequences in a later analysis at 0.05 false discovery rate.

The PCR had 60 Vbeta and 13 Jbeta primers. Data came from immunoSEQ multiplex PCR; TCRdb stores just in-frame clones and leaves some out. The top ten clones hold 1.5% to 2% of a sample with approximately 220,000 clones, 75% to 80% of them seen once. V was pared by 5 bases and J by 5 bases, with 19 bases between. Germline V gene sequence: CDR1 LNHDA, CDR2 SQIVND (reference sequence). The CDR3 totals 16 residues. This TCR was sampled from a male donor in good health and CMV-seronegative. What was sequenced was PBMCs. The chain employs TRBV19 and TRBJ1-5; TRBD1 is a possible D gene (6 bases). The CDR3 DNA reads TGTGCCAGTAGTTCAGGACAGAAGATTTCTTATCAGCCCCAGCATTTT. It yields the protein CASSSGQKISYQPQHF.